The next 24 T cell receptor beta chains were all read from a single sample in a study of CD8 T cells in Susac syndrome (dated 2019 in TCRdb). Library preparation used the immunoSEQ multiplex PCR assay. RNA was extracted using the RNeasy kit, and about 0.45 to 1 microgram was reverse transcribed with random hexamers. TCRdb reanalyzed the raw reads on its own, using fastp at Q25 for trimming and MiXCR for clone calling, and kept in-frame beta chains. CDR3 protein sequences are deduplicated, and each keeps its most common genes and DNA. The sample table contains about 430,000 distinct CDR3 sequences; only one count was recorded for approximately 85% of them. The biggest ten clones account for roughly 0.1% of the sample. Input material: CD8+ T cells from PBMCs. These receptors were taken from a human donor with multiple sclerosis.

The chain combines TRBV7-3 with TRBJ2-3; TRBD1 might be the D (5 bases). The V end was cut by 3 bases, the J end by 6 bases, with 10 bases between. CDR1 and CDR2 from the germline V gene are SGHTA and FQGTGA. The CDR3 is 13 amino acids. The CDR3 loop is CASSFMGRDTQYF. The CDR3, as DNA: TGTGCCAGCAGCTTTATGGGGCGGGATACGCAGTATTTT. The full variable domain, completed using reference TRBV7-3 and TRBJ2-3, is GAGVSQTPSNKVTEKGKYVELRCDPISGHTALYWYRQSLGQGPEFLIYFQGTGAADDSGLPNDRFFAVRPEGSVSTLKIQRTERGDSAVYLCASSFMGRDTQYFGPGTRLTVL.

The chain recombines TRBV18 with TRBJ1-6; no definite D call. The germline gives CDR1 KGHSH, CDR2 LQKENI. The CDR3 contains 16 residues. Trimming shortened V by 0 bases and J by 0 bases, and 6 bases separated the two germline ends. CDR3 protein: CASSPPSISYNSPLHF. DNA for the CDR3: TGTGCCAGCTCACCACCATCTATCTCCTATAATTCACCCCTCCACTTT.

The J gene is TRBJ2-2, the V gene TRBV5-5; 8 bases match TRBD1. V lost 4 bases, J lost 1 base, and 12 bases stayed unmatched. The germline V gene has CDR1 SGHKS and CDR2 YYEKEE (reference sequence). The CDR3 consists of 18 residues. This CDR3 is CASSVGDRGLLNTGELFF. The CDR3 coding sequence is TGTGCCAGCAGCGTGGGCGACAGGGGCCTTTTGAACACCGGGGAGCTGTTTTTT.

The J gene is TRBJ2-1, the V gene TRBV15; the D gene is possibly TRBD2 (6 bases). Trimming took off 0 bases at V and 0 bases at J, with 12 bases between the two ends. Germline lookup yields CDR1 LNHNV and CDR2 YYDKDF (reference sequence). This CDR3 is built from 17 residues. The CDR3 nucleotides read TGTGCCACCAGCAGAGATGGGCGGGATAGCTCCTACAATGAGCAGTTCTTC. Its protein product is CATSRDGRDSSYNEQFF.

The chain couples TRBV30 to TRBJ1-6; maybe TRBD1 (5 bases). V was pared by 3 bases and J by 7 bases, with 10 bases between. Germline loops: CDR1 GTSNPN, CDR2 SVGIG (reference sequence). The CDR3 totals 13 residues. As DNA, the CDR3 is TGTGCCTGGAGGGGGGAGGGGAATTCACCCCTCCACTTT. This encodes CAWRGEGNSPLHF.

V is TRBV27 and J is TRBJ1-6; D is undetermined. CDR3 length: 13 residues. Between the trimmed V and J ends, which lost 0 bases and 10 bases, there was a span of 7 bases. CDR1 MNHEY and CDR2 SMNVEV come from the germline V gene (reference sequence). The CDR3 DNA follows: TGTGCCAGCAGTTTATCGGCCGACTCACCCCTCCACTTT. As protein: CASSLSADSPLHF.

V gene TRBV30 combines with J gene TRBJ1-1; tentative D call: TRBD1 (5 bases). From germline, CDR1 is GTSNPN and CDR2 SVGIG (reference sequence). Trimming took 0 bases from V and 3 from J, leaving 20 bases between them. The CDR3 spans 17 residues. CDR3 residues: CAWSVRRGRSGDTEAFF. CDR3 coding DNA: TGTGCCTGGAGTGTACGAAGGGGCCGCAGTGGGGACACTGAAGCTTTCTTT. Variable domain in full (rest from reference TRBV30 and TRBJ1-1): SQTIHQWPATLVQPVGSPLSLECTVEGTSNPNLYWYRQAAGRGLQLLFYSVGIGQISSEVPQNLSASRPQDRQFILSSKKLLLSDSGFYLCAWSVRRGRSGDTEAFFGQGTRLTVV.

The rearrangement uses TRBV7-3 and TRBJ2-3; 8 positions match TRBD1. V was clipped by 1 base and J by 7 bases; unmatched bases: 10. Germline V gives CDR1 SGHTA, CDR2 FQGTGA. The CDR3 spans 16 residues. The CDR3 spells CASSLIGQGGTNTQYF. The CDR3 coding sequence is TGTGCCAGCAGCTTAATCGGACAGGGAGGAACAAATACGCAGTATTTT.

This clonotype has just one count. The chain employs TRBV27 and TRBJ2-2; TRBD1 is a possible D gene (6 bases). The CDR3 sequence is 16 residues long. Germline V gene sequence: CDR1 MNHEY, CDR2 SMNVEV (reference sequence). V lost 6 bases, J lost 6 bases, and 20 bases lay in between. This chain's CDR3 is CASSPDSGGLAGELFF. Written as DNA, the CDR3 is TGTGCCAGCAGCCCGGACAGTGGGGGCCTAGCCGGGGAGCTGTTTTTT.

The chain employs TRBV7-9 and TRBJ1-6; 7 nucleotides align to TRBD1. The V and J ends lost 7 bases and 4 bases, in that order; junction bases with no gene match: 10. The CDR3 loop spans 16 amino acids. Per the germline V gene, CDR1 is SEHNR and CDR2 is FQNEAQ (reference sequence). This CDR3 is CASTLRDRHYNSPLHF. CDR3 in DNA: TGTGCCAGCACCCTCCGGGACAGACATTATAATTCACCCCTCCACTTT. The whole variable domain, filled in from reference TRBV7-9 and TRBJ1-6, reads DTGVSQNPRHKITKRGQNVTFRCDPISEHNRLYWYRQTLGQGPEFLTYFQNEAQLEKSRLLSDRFSAERPKGSFSTLEIQRTEQGDSAMYLCASTLRDRHYNSPLHFGNGTRLTVT.

CDR3 amino acids: CASSQEVPSGGASSYEQYF. In DNA, the CDR3 is TGCGCCAGCAGCCAAGAAGTCCCTAGCGGGGGGGCTAGCTCCTACGAGCAGTACTTC. The V and J genes are TRBV4-1 and TRBJ2-7, with TRBD2 matching over 12 bases. After removal of 0 bases from V and 0 bases from J, the junction contained 9 bases not matched to a gene. Germline V gene lookup returns CDR1 MGHRA and CDR2 YSYEKL. The CDR3 consists of 19 residues.

V and J are TRBV5-6 and TRBJ1-4; no clear D. Germline assignment: CDR1 SGHDT and CDR2 YYEEEE. V gave up 0 bases and J gave up 5 bases, with 11 bases separating them. The CDR3 sequence is 15 residues long. The CDR3 protein is CASSLVRAGNEKLFF. In nucleotides, the CDR3 is TGTGCCAGCAGCTTGGTTCGGGCTGGAAATGAAAAACTGTTTTTT.

The V gene is TRBV6-5, the J gene TRBJ2-7; 9 nucleotides line up with TRBD2. The CDR3 is 14 amino acids. Germline V gives CDR1 MNHEY, CDR2 SVGAGI. J was trimmed by 4 bases and V by 1 base; bases with no gene match: 2. The CDR3 nucleotides are TGTGCCAGCAGTTACTACGCGGGAGGGTACGAGCAGTACTTC. This encodes CASSYYAGGYEQYF.

This clonotype has only a few counts. The chain has TRBV2 and TRBJ2-7, with a possible D match to TRBD1 (6 bases). Germline CDR1 SNHLY, CDR2 FYNNEI. V was trimmed by 6 bases and J by 0 bases, leaving 9 bases between them. The CDR3 contains 13 residues. The CDR3 DNA sequence: TGTGCCAGCAGGGACAGCGTCTCCTACGAGCAGTACTTC. Translated, it gives CASRDSVSYEQYF.

The V and J genes are TRBV11-2 and TRBJ2-2; TRBD2 aligns across 10 bases. CDR3 length: 17 residues. With V trimmed by 5 bases and J by 6 bases, 12 bases remained unmatched. The germline gives CDR1 SGHAT, CDR2 FQNNGV. CDR3 nucleotide sequence: TGTGCCAGCAGCCTGCTGGTGGCTAGCGGGAGCCCCGGGGAGCTGTTTTTT. It encodes CASSLLVASGSPGELFF.

Details on this clonotype: One end of the junction is discordant with germline, which a read error may explain. The chain carries TRBV27 and TRBJ2-5, with D tentatively TRBD1 or TRBD2 (5 bases each). This CDR3 region has 11 residues. Germline V lookup: CDR1 MNHEY, CDR2 SMNVEV (reference sequence). CDR3 sequence reads: CASTMGRDPSF. The CDR3 region has the DNA TGTGCCAGCACCATGGGCCGGGACCCCAGCTTC.

The V gene is TRBV7-9, the J gene TRBJ1-4; a possible D gene is TRBD1 (5 bases). The V gene lost 1 base and the J gene lost 6 bases, with 15 bases spanning the gap. The CDR3 has 16 amino acids. From germline, CDR1 is SEHNR and CDR2 FQNEAQ (reference sequence). CDR3 in DNA: TGTGCCAGCAGCTTAGGAGACGTGGGGGGTGATGAAAAACTGTTTTTT. Translation: CASSLGDVGGDEKLFF.

For the CDR3, the DNA is TGTGCCAGCAGTTTATCGGACGGATCCTACGAGCAGTACTTC. It specifies CASSLSDGSYEQYF. The V and J genes are TRBV27 and TRBJ2-7; D unclear. This CDR3 is built from 14 residues. Germline CDR1 MNHEY, CDR2 SMNVEV (reference sequence). Trimming took off 0 bases at V and 1 base at J, with 7 bases between the two ends.

As for this clonotype: The DNA is left out, because the CDR3 cannot be placed on it with certainty; the CDR3 is given as TCRdb lists it. The V call is TRBV11-2, the J call TRBJ2-2; the table's D call TRBD1 went unverified against the DNA. Both ends counted, the CDR3 spans 22 residues. Germline V gene lookup returns CDR1 SGHAT and CDR2 FQNNGV. The chain's CDR3 is CASSSCAGTGNAKRFPPGSCFF.

In DNA form, the CDR3 reads TGCGCCAGCAGCCACCTGAGCGCGAACACCGGGGAGCTGTTTTTT. Its translation is CASSHLSANTGELFF. The J gene is TRBJ2-2, the V gene TRBV4-1; D unclear. CDR3 size: 15 residues. The germline V gene encodes CDR1 MGHRA and CDR2 YSYEKL. V was clipped by 3 bases and J by 0 bases, with 8 bases between them.

The gene calls are TRBV4-1 and TRBJ2-1; TRBD1 matches 8 bases. The germline V gene has CDR1 MGHRA and CDR2 YSYEKL. This CDR3 comprises 17 residues. Trimming took 4 bases from V and 6 from J; bases not matched to a gene: 14. The CDR3 spells CASSPPGGEIRGNEQFF. The CDR3 nucleotides are TGCGCCAGCAGCCCCCCAGGGGGCGAAATTAGGGGCAATGAGCAGTTCTTC.

This clonotype was seen a handful of times. The J gene is TRBJ1-2, the V gene TRBV6-5, with D perhaps matching TRBD1 (6 bases). CDR1 is MNHEY, CDR2 SVGAGI, per germline. This CDR3 spans 13 amino acids. V was cut by 5 bases and J by 2 bases, with 9 bases left in between. The CDR3 region is CASSTTGNYGYTF. CDR3 bases: TGTGCCAGCAGTACTACAGGGAACTATGGCTACACCTTC.

The gene calls are TRBV18 and TRBJ1-4; TRBD1 might be the D (5 bases). Trimming removed 0 bases at V and 3 bases at J, with 11 bases between. Germline loops: CDR1 KGHSH, CDR2 LQKENI. The CDR3 loop spans 16 amino acids. The CDR3: CASSPPFGQSNEKLFF. The CDR3 DNA follows: TGTGCCAGCTCACCACCGTTCGGACAATCTAATGAAAAACTGTTTTTT.

This clonotype appeared once. The chain links TRBV28 to TRBJ2-7, with TRBD1 matching 9 bases. Germline V gene lookup returns CDR1 MDHEN and CDR2 SYDVKM. This CDR3 contains 15 residues. Trimming cost V 5 bases and J 0 bases; bases outside gene matches: 5. CDR3 coding DNA: TGTGCCAGCAGTCCCAGGACAGGGGCCTCCTACGAGCAGTACTTC. Encoded protein: CASSPRTGASYEQYF.